A selection of T cell receptor beta chains follows, all from one sample in a study of T cell responses to AZD1222 COVID-19 vaccine. Using immunoSEQ multiplex PCR, the repertoire was profiled, and TCRdb retains in-frame clones only, with some absent. Of approximately 65,000 clones in the sample, around four fifths were seen once. The sample in question was peripheral blood, obtained on day 0 of AZD1222 vaccination. Every receptor here comes from an adult in good health. Each CDR3 is given with its conserved first and last residue. D genes are given only for firm matches. Not every row has a clone size; where given, it reads once, few, many or a size class.

CDR3aa: CASRTSGYSTDTQYF; CDR3nt: TGTGCCAGCCGGACTAGCGGATACAGCACAGATACGCAGTATTTT; j_gene: TRBJ2-3; v_gene: TRBV6-5; abundance: .; d_gene: TRBD2
CDR3aa: CASSLSGNSGNTIYF; CDR3nt: TGTGCCAGCAGCTTATCAGGGAACTCTGGAAACACCATATATTTT; j_gene: TRBJ1-3; v_gene: TRBV11-2; abundance: .; d_gene: .
CDR3aa: CASSRDSQETQYF; CDR3nt: TGTGCCAGCAGTCGGGACAGCCAAGAGACCCAGTACTTC; j_gene: TRBJ2-5; v_gene: TRBV12-3/TRBV12-4; abundance: .; d_gene: TRBD1
CDR3aa: CASRDRPFTGELFF; CDR3nt: TGTGCCAGTCGGGACAGGCCGTTCACCGGGGAGCTGTTTTTT; j_gene: TRBJ2-2; v_gene: TRBV19; abundance: .; d_gene: TRBD1
CDR3aa: CASSQASGGLQETQYF; CDR3nt: TGCGCCAGCAGCCAAGCAAGCGGGGGCCTCCAAGAGACCCAGTACTTC; j_gene: TRBJ2-5; v_gene: TRBV4-1; abundance: .; d_gene: TRBD2
CDR3aa: CASSLVAGTTDTQYF; CDR3nt: TGTGCCAGCAGCTTGGTAGCGGGGACCACAGATACGCAGTATTTT; j_gene: TRBJ2-3; v_gene: TRBV5-4; abundance: .; d_gene: TRBD2
CDR3aa: CASSLPPNTEAFF; CDR3nt: TGTGCCAGCAGCCTCCCACCGAACACTGAAGCTTTCTTT; j_gene: TRBJ1-1; v_gene: TRBV28; abundance: .; d_gene: .
CDR3aa: CASSQADEQYF; CDR3nt: TGTGCCAGCAGCCAAGCCGACGAGCAGTACTTC; j_gene: TRBJ2-7; v_gene: TRBV14; abundance: .; d_gene: .
CDR3aa: CASSDWETQYF; CDR3nt: TGTGCCAGCAGTGACTGGGAGACCCAGTACTTC; j_gene: TRBJ2-5; v_gene: TRBV2; abundance: .; d_gene: .
CDR3aa: CASSPWGNDNSPLHF; CDR3nt: TGTGCCAGCAGCCCTTGGGGAAATGATAATTCACCCCTCCACTTT; j_gene: TRBJ1-6; v_gene: TRBV7-6; abundance: .; d_gene: .
CDR3aa: CASSIDRDLSTDTQYF; CDR3nt: TGTGCCAGTAGTATAGACCGGGACCTAAGCACAGATACGCAGTATTTT; j_gene: TRBJ2-3; v_gene: TRBV19; abundance: .; d_gene: .
CDR3aa: CASSEYGYTEAFF; CDR3nt: TGTGCCAGCAGTGAATATGGTTACACTGAAGCTTTCTTT; j_gene: TRBJ1-1; v_gene: TRBV2; abundance: .; d_gene: .
CDR3aa: CASSLDYNSPLHF; CDR3nt: TGTGCCAGCAGCTTGGACTATAATTCACCCCTCCACTTT; j_gene: TRBJ1-6; v_gene: TRBV5-6; abundance: .; d_gene: .
CDR3aa: CASSPTETYEQYF; CDR3nt: TGTGCCAGCTCACCGACAGAAACCTACGAGCAGTACTTC; j_gene: TRBJ2-7; v_gene: TRBV18; abundance: .; d_gene: .
CDR3aa: CASSLADGGAFF; CDR3nt: TGTGCCAGCAGCTTAGCGGACGGGGGAGCTTTCTTT; j_gene: TRBJ1-1; v_gene: TRBV11-3; abundance: .; d_gene: .
CDR3aa: CASSLGPGQYEQYF; CDR3nt: TGCGCCAGCAGCTTAGGCCCTGGACAGTACGAGCAGTACTTC; j_gene: TRBJ2-7; v_gene: TRBV5-1; abundance: .; d_gene: .
CDR3aa: CASSLGGQETQYF; CDR3nt: TGTGCCAGCAGCTTAGGGGGGCAAGAGACCCAGTACTTC; j_gene: TRBJ2-5; v_gene: TRBV7-8; abundance: .; d_gene: .
CDR3aa: CASRDGLAGNYNEQFF; CDR3nt: TGTGCCAGCAGGGACGGACTAGCGGGGAACTACAATGAGCAGTTCTTC; j_gene: TRBJ2-1; v_gene: TRBV14; abundance: .; d_gene: TRBD2
CDR3aa: CASSFSGVNEKLFF; CDR3nt: TGTGCCAGCAGTTTTTCAGGGGTGAACGAAAAACTGTTTTTT; j_gene: TRBJ1-4; v_gene: TRBV28; abundance: .; d_gene: .
CDR3aa: CASSPRTGGNEQFF; CDR3nt: TGTGCCAGCTCACCCAGGACGGGGGGCAATGAGCAGTTCTTC; j_gene: TRBJ2-1; v_gene: TRBV18; abundance: .; d_gene: TRBD2
CDR3aa: CASRPQGENEKLFF; CDR3nt: TGTGCCAGCAGGCCACAGGGTGAGAATGAAAAACTGTTTTTT; j_gene: TRBJ1-4; v_gene: TRBV6-5; abundance: .; d_gene: .
CDR3aa: CASSPRVMAQYF; CDR3nt: TGTGCCAGCAGTCCACGTGTTATGGCGCAGTATTTT; j_gene: TRBJ2-3; v_gene: TRBV6-2/TRBV6-3; abundance: .; d_gene: .
CDR3aa: CASSPGQGIATNEKLFF; CDR3nt: TGCGCCAGCAGCCCAGGACAGGGGATTGCAACTAATGAAAAACTGTTTTTT; j_gene: TRBJ1-4; v_gene: TRBV5-1; abundance: .; d_gene: TRBD1
CDR3aa: CASSETSGGALSTDTQYF; CDR3nt: TGTGCCAGCAGCGAGACTAGCGGGGGGGCCTTGAGCACAGATACGCAGTATTTT; j_gene: TRBJ2-3; v_gene: TRBV9; abundance: .; d_gene: TRBD2
CDR3aa: CASSLMVGRGETQYF; CDR3nt: TGTGCCAGCAGTTTAATGGTAGGACGAGGGGAGACCCAGTACTTC; j_gene: TRBJ2-5; v_gene: TRBV28; abundance: .; d_gene: .
CDR3aa: CASSTGPSFLGGYTF; CDR3nt: TGTGCCAGCAGTACCGGACCTTCTTTTCTGGGCGGCTACACCTTC; j_gene: TRBJ1-2; v_gene: TRBV27; abundance: .; d_gene: .
CDR3aa: CASSKGGTSGLEQYF; CDR3nt: TGTGCCAGCAGTAAAGGAGGGACTAGCGGTCTCGAGCAGTACTTC; j_gene: TRBJ2-7; v_gene: TRBV6-2/TRBV6-3; abundance: few; d_gene: TRBD2
CDR3aa: CASTHKGGFEQYF; CDR3nt: TGTGCCAGCACCCATAAAGGGGGATTCGAGCAGTACTTC; j_gene: TRBJ2-7; v_gene: TRBV21-1; abundance: .; d_gene: .
CDR3aa: CASSPLGQGNNQPQHF; CDR3nt: TGTGCCAGCAGCCCCCTAGGACAGGGTAACAATCAGCCCCAGCATTTT; j_gene: TRBJ1-5; v_gene: TRBV7-9; abundance: few; d_gene: TRBD1
CDR3aa: CASSQSNTGELFF; CDR3nt: TGTGCCAGCTCCCAATCGAACACCGGGGAGCTGTTTTTT; j_gene: TRBJ2-2; v_gene: TRBV18; abundance: .; d_gene: .
CDR3aa: CASSLETGSYEQYF; CDR3nt: TGCGCCAGCAGCTTGGAGACAGGGTCCTACGAGCAGTACTTC; j_gene: TRBJ2-7; v_gene: TRBV5-1; abundance: .; d_gene: TRBD1
CDR3aa: CASSPWAGQMNTEAFF; CDR3nt: TGTGCCAGCAGCCCATGGGCGGGACAGATGAACACTGAAGCTTTCTTT; j_gene: TRBJ1-1; v_gene: TRBV11-2; abundance: few; d_gene: TRBD1
CDR3aa: CASSSNAGFQETQYF; CDR3nt: TGTGCCAGCAGTTCCAACGCGGGGTTCCAAGAGACCCAGTACTTC; j_gene: TRBJ2-5; v_gene: TRBV27; abundance: .; d_gene: .
CDR3aa: CASSIVDRGPSYEQYF; CDR3nt: TGTGCCAGTAGTATCGTGGACAGGGGGCCTTCCTACGAGCAGTACTTC; j_gene: TRBJ2-7; v_gene: TRBV19; abundance: .; d_gene: TRBD1
CDR3aa: CASSPDGLTSTDTQYF; CDR3nt: TGTGCCAGCAGCCCGGACGGCCTAACTAGCACAGATACGCAGTATTTT; j_gene: TRBJ2-3; v_gene: TRBV5-6; abundance: .; d_gene: .
CDR3aa: CASSQKSGGATGELFF; CDR3nt: TGTGCCAGCAGCCAAAAGTCCGGGGGGGCCACCGGGGAGCTGTTTTTT; j_gene: TRBJ2-2; v_gene: TRBV14; abundance: .; d_gene: TRBD2
CDR3aa: CASSSPPGPQRETQYF; CDR3nt: TGTGCCAGCAGTTCCCCCCCGGGGCCACAAAGAGAGACCCAGTACTTC; j_gene: TRBJ2-5; v_gene: TRBV28; abundance: .; d_gene: .
CDR3aa: CASSEDSNTEAFF; CDR3nt: TGTGCCAGCAGTGAAGACAGTAACACTGAAGCTTTCTTT; j_gene: TRBJ1-1; v_gene: TRBV2; abundance: .; d_gene: .
CDR3aa: CASSSNFQGYTF; CDR3nt: TGCGCCAGCAGCTCCAATTTCCAGGGCTACACCTTC; j_gene: TRBJ1-2; v_gene: TRBV5-1; abundance: few; d_gene: .
CDR3aa: CASKEGGYNEQFF; CDR3nt: TGTGCCAGCAAGGAGGGGGGGTACAATGAGCAGTTCTTC; j_gene: TRBJ2-1; v_gene: TRBV7-9; abundance: .; d_gene: .
CDR3aa: CASSLSGSDEQFF; CDR3nt: TGCGCCAGCAGCTTGTCGGGCTCTGATGAGCAGTTCTTC; j_gene: TRBJ2-1; v_gene: TRBV5-1; abundance: .; d_gene: .
CDR3aa: CASSQVRGPSEAFF; CDR3nt: TGTGCCAGCAGCCAAGTCAGGGGGCCCTCTGAAGCTTTCTTT; j_gene: TRBJ1-1; v_gene: TRBV3-1/TRBV3-2; abundance: .; d_gene: TRBD1
CDR3aa: CASSRGQRGEPYEQYF; CDR3nt: TGTGCCAGCAGCCGCGGTCAGCGGGGGGAACCCTACGAGCAGTACTTC; j_gene: TRBJ2-7; v_gene: TRBV7-2; abundance: .; d_gene: TRBD2
CDR3aa: CASSLDSYGYTF; CDR3nt: TGCGCCAGCAGCTTGGATTCCTATGGCTACACCTTC; j_gene: TRBJ1-2; v_gene: TRBV5-1; abundance: .; d_gene: .
CDR3aa: CASSQRVLLSSYNSPLHF; CDR3nt: TGCGCCAGCAGCCAACGGGTCCTGCTGAGCTCCTATAATTCACCCCTCCACTTT; j_gene: TRBJ1-6; v_gene: TRBV4-3; abundance: .; d_gene: .
CDR3aa: CAWSRPTGYNGYTF; CDR3nt: TGTGCCTGGAGCCGACCGACAGGGTACAATGGCTACACCTTC; j_gene: TRBJ1-2; v_gene: TRBV30; abundance: .; d_gene: TRBD1
CDR3aa: CASRGPTGDAWSYGYTF; CDR3nt: TGTGCCAGCAGGGGACCGACAGGGGATGCGTGGAGCTATGGCTACACCTTC; j_gene: TRBJ1-2; v_gene: TRBV2; abundance: .; d_gene: TRBD1
CDR3aa: CAIMGGEGYTF; CDR3nt: TGTGCCATCATGGGGGGCGAAGGCTACACCTTC; j_gene: TRBJ1-2; v_gene: TRBV10-3; abundance: .; d_gene: .
CDR3aa: CASSQAWQGEKNIQYF; CDR3nt: TGCGCCAGCAGCCAAGCCTGGCAGGGCGAAAAAAACATTCAGTACTTC; j_gene: TRBJ2-4; v_gene: TRBV4-3; abundance: .; d_gene: .
CDR3aa: CASAGSGWAFTGELFF; CDR3nt: TGTGCCAGCGCTGGGTCGGGGTGGGCATTCACCGGGGAGCTGTTTTTT; j_gene: TRBJ2-2; v_gene: TRBV27; abundance: few; d_gene: .
CDR3aa: CASSQDRLLNTEAFF; CDR3nt: TGCGCCAGCAGCCAAGATCGACTCTTGAACACTGAAGCTTTCTTT; j_gene: TRBJ1-1; v_gene: TRBV4-3; abundance: .; d_gene: .
CDR3aa: CASSLDTGSYSPLHF; CDR3nt: TGTGCCAGCAGCTTGGATACAGGATCTTATTCACCCCTCCACTTT; j_gene: TRBJ1-6; v_gene: TRBV5-4; abundance: few; d_gene: .
CDR3aa: CAWSGGQDNSPLHF; CDR3nt: TGTGCCTGGAGTGGGGGACAGGATAATTCACCCCTCCACTTT; j_gene: TRBJ1-6; v_gene: TRBV30; abundance: few; d_gene: TRBD1
CDR3aa: CASSHDRDSGNTIYF; CDR3nt: TGTGCCAGCAGTCACGACCGGGACTCTGGAAACACCATATATTTT; j_gene: TRBJ1-3; v_gene: TRBV6-5; abundance: .; d_gene: .
CDR3aa: CASSFRQGGNSPLHF; CDR3nt: TGTGCCAGCAGCTTTAGACAGGGAGGCAATTCACCCCTCCACTTT; j_gene: TRBJ1-6; v_gene: TRBV11-2; abundance: .; d_gene: TRBD1
CDR3aa: CASSIDLGLRTEAFF; CDR3nt: TGTGCCAGTAGTATAGATCTTGGGTTACGCACTGAAGCTTTCTTT; j_gene: TRBJ1-1; v_gene: TRBV19; abundance: few; d_gene: .
CDR3aa: CASSLKQGKNTEAFF; CDR3nt: TGTGCCAGCAGCTTAAAACAGGGGAAAAACACTGAAGCTTTCTTT; j_gene: TRBJ1-1; v_gene: TRBV7-2; abundance: .; d_gene: TRBD1
CDR3aa: CATSEVGNSPLHF; CDR3nt: TGTGCCACCTCCGAGGTAGGTAATTCACCCCTCCACTTT; j_gene: TRBJ1-6; v_gene: TRBV24-1; abundance: few; d_gene: .
CDR3aa: CAWSVGRELGEKLFF; CDR3nt: TGTGCCTGGAGTGTAGGGAGGGAGCTTGGTGAAAAACTGTTTTTT; j_gene: TRBJ1-4; v_gene: TRBV30; abundance: .; d_gene: .